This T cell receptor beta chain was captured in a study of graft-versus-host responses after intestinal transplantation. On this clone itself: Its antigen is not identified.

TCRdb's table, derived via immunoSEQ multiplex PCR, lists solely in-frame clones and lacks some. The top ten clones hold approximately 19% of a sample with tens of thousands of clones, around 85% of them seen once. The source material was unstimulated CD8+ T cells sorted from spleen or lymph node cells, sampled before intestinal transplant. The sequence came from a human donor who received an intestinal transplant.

CDR3 DNA sequence: TGCGCCAGCAGCCAACGGTACAGGGTTCGTCAGCCCCAGCATTTT. It translates to CASSQRYRVRQPQHF. This chain links TRBV4-1 with TRBJ1-5; TRBD1 is a possible D gene (6 bases). Germline assignment: CDR1 MGHRA and CDR2 YSYEKL. This CDR3 is 15 amino acids long. V was cut by 2 bases and J by 6 bases, with 14 bases left in between.